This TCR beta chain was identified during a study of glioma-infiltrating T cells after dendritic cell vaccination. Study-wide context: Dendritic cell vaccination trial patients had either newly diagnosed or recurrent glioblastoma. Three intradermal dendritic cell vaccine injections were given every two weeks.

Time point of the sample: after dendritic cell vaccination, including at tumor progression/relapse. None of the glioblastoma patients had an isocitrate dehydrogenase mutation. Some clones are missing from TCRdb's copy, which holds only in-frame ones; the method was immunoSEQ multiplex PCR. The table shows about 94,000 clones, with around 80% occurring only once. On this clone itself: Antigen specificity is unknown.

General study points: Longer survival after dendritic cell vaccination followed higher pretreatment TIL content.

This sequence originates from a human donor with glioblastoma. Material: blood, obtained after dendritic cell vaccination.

The CDR3 here is CASSRSGATNEKLFF. In nucleotides, the CDR3 is TGTGCCAGCAGCCGCAGCGGGGCAACTAATGAAAAACTGTTTTTT. The chain uses TRBV6-5 and TRBJ1-4; D unresolved. The V end lost 6 bases, the J end lost 0 bases, and 11 bases lay between the germline ends. CDR3 length equals 15 residues. Germline V gene sequence: CDR1 MNHEY, CDR2 SVGAGI.